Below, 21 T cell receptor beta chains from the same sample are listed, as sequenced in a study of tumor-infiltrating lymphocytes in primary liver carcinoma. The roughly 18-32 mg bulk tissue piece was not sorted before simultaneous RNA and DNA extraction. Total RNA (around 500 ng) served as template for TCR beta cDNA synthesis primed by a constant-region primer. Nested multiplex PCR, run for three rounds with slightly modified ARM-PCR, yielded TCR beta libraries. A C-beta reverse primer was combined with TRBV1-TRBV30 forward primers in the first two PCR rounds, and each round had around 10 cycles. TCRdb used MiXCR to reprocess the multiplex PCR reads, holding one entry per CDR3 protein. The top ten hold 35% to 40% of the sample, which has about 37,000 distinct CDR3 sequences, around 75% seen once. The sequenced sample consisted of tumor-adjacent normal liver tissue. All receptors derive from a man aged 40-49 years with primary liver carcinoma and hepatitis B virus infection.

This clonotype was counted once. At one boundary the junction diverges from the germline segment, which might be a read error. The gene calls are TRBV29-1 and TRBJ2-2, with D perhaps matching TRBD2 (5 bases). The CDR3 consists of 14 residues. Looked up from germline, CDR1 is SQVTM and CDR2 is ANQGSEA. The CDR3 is CSVKLELKTGELFF. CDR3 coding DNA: TGCAGCGTAAAACTAGAATTAAAGACCGGGGAACTGTTTTTT.

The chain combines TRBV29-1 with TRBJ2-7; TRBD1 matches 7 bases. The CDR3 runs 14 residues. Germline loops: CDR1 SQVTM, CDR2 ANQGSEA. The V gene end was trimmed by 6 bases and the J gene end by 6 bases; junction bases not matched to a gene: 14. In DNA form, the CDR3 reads TGCAGCGTGGAACTTCCGGAACAGGGGACCGAGCAGTACTTC. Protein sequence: CSVELPEQGTEQYF.

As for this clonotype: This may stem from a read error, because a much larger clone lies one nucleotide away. CDR3 region: CASSLKLPGSGTEAFF. The CDR3 DNA reads TGTGCCAGCAGTTTAAAATTGCCGGGGAGCGGCACTGAAGCTTTCTTT. J is TRBJ1-1 and V is TRBV28; D uncertain. The CDR3 consists of 16 residues. Looked up from germline, CDR1 is MDHEN and CDR2 is SYDVKM. V was shortened by 2 bases and J by 4 bases, with 17 bases between the two germline ends.

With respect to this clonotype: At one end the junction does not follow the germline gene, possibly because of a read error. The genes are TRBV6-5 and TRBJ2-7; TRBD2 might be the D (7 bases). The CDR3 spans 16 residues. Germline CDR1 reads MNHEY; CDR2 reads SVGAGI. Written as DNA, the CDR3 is TGTGCCAGCAGTCCCTCCGTTTGGGGGGGGGGCTACGAGCAGTCCTTC. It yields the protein CASSPSVWGGGYEQSF.

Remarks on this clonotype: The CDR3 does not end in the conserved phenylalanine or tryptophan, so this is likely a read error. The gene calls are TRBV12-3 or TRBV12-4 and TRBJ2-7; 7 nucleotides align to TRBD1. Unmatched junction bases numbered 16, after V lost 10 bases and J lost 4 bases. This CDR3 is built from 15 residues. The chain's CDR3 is CATITRDRGCYEQYL. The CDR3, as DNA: TGTGCCACCATTACCCGGGACAGAGGTTGTTACGAGCAGTACTTA.

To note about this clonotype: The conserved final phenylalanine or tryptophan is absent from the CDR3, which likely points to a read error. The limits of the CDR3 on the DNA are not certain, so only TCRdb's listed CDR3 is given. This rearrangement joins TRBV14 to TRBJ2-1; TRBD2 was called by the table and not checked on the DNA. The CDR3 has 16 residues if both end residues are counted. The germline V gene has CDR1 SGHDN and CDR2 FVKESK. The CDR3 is CASSAVAGWVNNEQLL.

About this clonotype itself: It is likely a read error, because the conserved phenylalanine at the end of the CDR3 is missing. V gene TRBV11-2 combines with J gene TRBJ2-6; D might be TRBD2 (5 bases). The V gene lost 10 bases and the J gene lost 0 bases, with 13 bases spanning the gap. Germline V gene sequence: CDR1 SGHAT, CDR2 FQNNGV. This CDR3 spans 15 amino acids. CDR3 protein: CATQRPCSGANVLTL. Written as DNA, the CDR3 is TGTGCCACCCAGCGGCCATGCTCTGGGGCCAACGTCCTGACTTTA.

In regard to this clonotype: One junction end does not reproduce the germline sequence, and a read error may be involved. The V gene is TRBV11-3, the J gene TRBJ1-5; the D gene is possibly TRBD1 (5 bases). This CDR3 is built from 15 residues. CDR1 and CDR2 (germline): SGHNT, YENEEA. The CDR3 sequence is CVSSLDLGVTQPQHF. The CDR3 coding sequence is TGTGTCAGCAGTTTAGATCTGGGGGTGACTCAGCCCCAGCATTTT.

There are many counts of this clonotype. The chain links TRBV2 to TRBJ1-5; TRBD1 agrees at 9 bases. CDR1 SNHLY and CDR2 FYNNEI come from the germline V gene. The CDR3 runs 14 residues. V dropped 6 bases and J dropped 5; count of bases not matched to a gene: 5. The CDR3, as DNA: TGTGCCAGCAGCCCGGGACAGGGATATCAGCCCCAGCATTTT. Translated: CASSPGQGYQPQHF.

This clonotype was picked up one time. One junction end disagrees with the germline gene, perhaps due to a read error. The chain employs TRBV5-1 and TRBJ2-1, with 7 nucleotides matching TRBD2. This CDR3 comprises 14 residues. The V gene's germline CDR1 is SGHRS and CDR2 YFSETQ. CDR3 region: CTSSLDGGSHEQFF. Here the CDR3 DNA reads TGCACCAGCAGCTTGGATGGCGGGAGCCATGAGCAGTTCTTT.

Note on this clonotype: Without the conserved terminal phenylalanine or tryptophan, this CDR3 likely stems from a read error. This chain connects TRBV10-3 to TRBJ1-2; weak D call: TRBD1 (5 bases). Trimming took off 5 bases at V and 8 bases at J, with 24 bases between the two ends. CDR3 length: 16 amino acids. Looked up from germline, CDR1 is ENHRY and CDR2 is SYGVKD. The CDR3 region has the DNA TGTGCCATCAGTTTGAAGGGCGACAGTCCCTCTGGAGGCTACACCCTC. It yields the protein CAISLKGDSPSGGYTL.

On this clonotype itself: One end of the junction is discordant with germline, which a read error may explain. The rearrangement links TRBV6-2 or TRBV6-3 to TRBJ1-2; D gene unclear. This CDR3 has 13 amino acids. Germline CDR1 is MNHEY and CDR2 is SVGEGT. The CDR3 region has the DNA TGTGCCAGCAGCTCCCGGAGCGACTATGGGTACACCTTC. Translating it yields CASSSRSDYGYTF.

CDR3 nucleotides: TGTGCCAGCGGTTCTAACAGGAACCCCTACGAGCAGTACTTC. This codes for CASGSNRNPYEQYF. The chain links TRBV11-2 to TRBJ2-7; tentative D call: TRBD1 (5 bases). The ends were cut back, 8 bases at V and 2 bases at J, with 16 bases in the middle. The CDR3 sequence is 14 residues long. CDR1 and CDR2 (germline): SGHAT, FQNNGV.

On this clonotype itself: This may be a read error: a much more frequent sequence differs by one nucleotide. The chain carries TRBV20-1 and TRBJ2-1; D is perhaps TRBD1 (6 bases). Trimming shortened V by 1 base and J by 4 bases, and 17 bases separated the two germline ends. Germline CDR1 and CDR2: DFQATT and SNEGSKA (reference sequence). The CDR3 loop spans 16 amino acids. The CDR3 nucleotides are TGCAGTGCTAGAGGGGGAGCGAGGCAGGGGTACAATGAGCAGTTCTTC. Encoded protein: CSARGGARQGYNEQFF.

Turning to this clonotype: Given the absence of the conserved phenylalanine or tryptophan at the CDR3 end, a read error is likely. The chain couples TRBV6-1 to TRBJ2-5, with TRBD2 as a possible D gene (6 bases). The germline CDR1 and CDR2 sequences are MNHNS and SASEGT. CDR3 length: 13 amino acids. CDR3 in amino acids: CTSSSLGGETQYL. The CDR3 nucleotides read TGTACCAGCAGTTCGCTGGGAGGAGAGACCCAGTACCTC.

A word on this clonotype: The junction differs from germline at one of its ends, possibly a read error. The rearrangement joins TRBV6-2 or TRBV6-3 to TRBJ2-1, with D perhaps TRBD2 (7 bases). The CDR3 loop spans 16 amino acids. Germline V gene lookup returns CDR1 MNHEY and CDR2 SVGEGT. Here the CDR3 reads CASSYGGAGQENELFF. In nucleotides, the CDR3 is TGTGCCAGCAGTTACGGGGGGGCAGGGCAAGAAAATGAGCTGTTCTTC.

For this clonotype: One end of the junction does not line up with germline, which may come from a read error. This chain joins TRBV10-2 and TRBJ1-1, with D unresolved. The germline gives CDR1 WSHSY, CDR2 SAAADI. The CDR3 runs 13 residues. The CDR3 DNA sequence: TGCGCCAGCAGAGAAGTAGAAACCACTGAAACTTTCTTT. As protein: CASREVETTETFF.

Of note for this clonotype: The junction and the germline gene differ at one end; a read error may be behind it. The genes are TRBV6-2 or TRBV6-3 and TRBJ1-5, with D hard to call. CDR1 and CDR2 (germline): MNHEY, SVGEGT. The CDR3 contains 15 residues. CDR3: CASTQRMPGNQPPHF. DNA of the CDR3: TGTGCCAGTACCCAACGGATGCCTGGCAATCAGCCCCCGCATTTT.

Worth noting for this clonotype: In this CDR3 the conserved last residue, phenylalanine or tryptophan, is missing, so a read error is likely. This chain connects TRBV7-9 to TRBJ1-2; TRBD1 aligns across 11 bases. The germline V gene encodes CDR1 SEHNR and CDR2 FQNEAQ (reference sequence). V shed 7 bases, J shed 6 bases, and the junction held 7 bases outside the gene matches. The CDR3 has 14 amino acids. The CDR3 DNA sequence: TGTGCCAGCACATGGGACAGGGGGTCTCATGGCTACACCCTC. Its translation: CASTWDRGSHGYTL.

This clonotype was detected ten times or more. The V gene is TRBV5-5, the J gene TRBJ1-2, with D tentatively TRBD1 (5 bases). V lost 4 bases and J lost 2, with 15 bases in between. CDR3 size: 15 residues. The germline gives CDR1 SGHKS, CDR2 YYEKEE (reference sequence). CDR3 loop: CASSGNMGLNYGYTF. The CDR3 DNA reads TGTGCCAGCAGCGGTAACATGGGACTGAACTATGGCTACACCTTC.

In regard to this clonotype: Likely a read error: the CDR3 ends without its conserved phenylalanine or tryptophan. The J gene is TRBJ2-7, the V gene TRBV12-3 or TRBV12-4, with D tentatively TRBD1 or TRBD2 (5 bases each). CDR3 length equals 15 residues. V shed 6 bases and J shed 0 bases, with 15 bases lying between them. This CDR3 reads CASRTGLLSSYEQYS. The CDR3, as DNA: TGTGCCAGCAGAACAGGACTCCTAAGCTCCTACGAGCAGTACTCC.